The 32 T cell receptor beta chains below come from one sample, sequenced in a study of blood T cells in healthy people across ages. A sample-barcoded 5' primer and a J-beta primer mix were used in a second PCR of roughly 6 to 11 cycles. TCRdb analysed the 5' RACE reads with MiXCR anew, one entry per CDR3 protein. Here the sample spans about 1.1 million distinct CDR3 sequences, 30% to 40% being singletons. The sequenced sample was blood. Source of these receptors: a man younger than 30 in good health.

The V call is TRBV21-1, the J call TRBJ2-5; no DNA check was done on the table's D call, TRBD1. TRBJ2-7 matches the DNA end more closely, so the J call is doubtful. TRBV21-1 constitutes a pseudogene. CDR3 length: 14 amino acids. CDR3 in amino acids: CASTRRTDPYEQYF. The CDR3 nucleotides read TGCGCCAGCACCCGAAGGACGGACCCCTACGAGCAGTACTTC.

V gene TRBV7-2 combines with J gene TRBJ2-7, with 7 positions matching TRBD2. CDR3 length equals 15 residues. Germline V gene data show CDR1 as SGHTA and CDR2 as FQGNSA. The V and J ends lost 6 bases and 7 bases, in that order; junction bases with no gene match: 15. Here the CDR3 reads CASSPLAGVLGEQYF. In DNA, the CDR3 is TGTGCCAGCAGTCCCTTGGCGGGAGTCCTAGGTGAGCAGTACTTC.

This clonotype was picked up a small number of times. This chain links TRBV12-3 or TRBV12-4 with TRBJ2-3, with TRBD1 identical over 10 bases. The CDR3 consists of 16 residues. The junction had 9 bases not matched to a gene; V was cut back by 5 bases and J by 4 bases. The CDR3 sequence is CASSLRDRGWSDTQYF. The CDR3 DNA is TGTGCCAGCAGTCTCAGGGACAGGGGTTGGTCAGATACGCAGTATTTT.

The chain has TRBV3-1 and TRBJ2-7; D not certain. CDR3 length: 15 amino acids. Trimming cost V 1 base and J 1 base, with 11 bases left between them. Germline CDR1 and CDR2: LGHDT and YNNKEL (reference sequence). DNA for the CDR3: TGTGCCAGCAGCCAAGGGACCAGAGGATCCTACGAGCAGTACTTC. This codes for CASSQGTRGSYEQYF.

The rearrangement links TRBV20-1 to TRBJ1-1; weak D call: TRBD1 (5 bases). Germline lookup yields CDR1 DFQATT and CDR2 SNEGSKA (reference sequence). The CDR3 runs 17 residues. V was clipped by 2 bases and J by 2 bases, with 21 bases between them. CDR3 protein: CSARPLGRVLINTEAFF. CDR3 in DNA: TGCAGTGCTAGACCCCTGGGCAGGGTCTTGATAAACACTGAAGCTTTCTTT.

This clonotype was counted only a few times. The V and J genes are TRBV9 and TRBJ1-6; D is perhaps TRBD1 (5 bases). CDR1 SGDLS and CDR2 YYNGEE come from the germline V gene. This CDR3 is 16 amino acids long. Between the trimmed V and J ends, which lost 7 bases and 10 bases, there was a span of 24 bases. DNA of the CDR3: TGTGCCAGCGGAAAATGGGGACCCCAGAACCTGTCACCCCTCCACTTT. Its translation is CASGKWGPQNLSPLHF.

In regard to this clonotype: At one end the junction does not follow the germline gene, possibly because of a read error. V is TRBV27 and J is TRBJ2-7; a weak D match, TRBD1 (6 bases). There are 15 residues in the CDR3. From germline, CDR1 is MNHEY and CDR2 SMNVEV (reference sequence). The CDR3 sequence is CASRRTALSSYEQCF. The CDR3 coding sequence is TGTGCCAGCCGTAGGACAGCACTAAGCTCCTACGAGCAGTGCTTC.

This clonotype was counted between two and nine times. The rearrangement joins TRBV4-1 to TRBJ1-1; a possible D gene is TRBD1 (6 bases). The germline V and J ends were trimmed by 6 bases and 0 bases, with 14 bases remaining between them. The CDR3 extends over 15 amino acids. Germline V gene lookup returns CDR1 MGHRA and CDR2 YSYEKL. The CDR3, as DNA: TGCGCCAGCAGGGATACAGGGAAGATGAACACTGAAGCTTTCTTT. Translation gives CASRDTGKMNTEAFF.

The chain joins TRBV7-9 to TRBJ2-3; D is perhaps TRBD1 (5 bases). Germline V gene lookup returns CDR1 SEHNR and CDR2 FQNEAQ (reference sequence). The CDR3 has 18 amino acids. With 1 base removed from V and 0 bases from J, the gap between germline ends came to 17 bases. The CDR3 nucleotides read TGTGCCAGCAGCTTAGGATCAGGGATGGGTAGGAGCACAGATACGCAGTATTTT. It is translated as CASSLGSGMGRSTDTQYF.

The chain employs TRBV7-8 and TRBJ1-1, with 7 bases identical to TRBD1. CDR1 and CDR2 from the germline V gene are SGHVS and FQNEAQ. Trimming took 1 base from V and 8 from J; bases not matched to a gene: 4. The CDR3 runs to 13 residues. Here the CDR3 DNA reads TGTGCCAGCAGCTTAGAGAGGGGGCAGGAAGCTTTCTTT. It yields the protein CASSLERGQEAFF.

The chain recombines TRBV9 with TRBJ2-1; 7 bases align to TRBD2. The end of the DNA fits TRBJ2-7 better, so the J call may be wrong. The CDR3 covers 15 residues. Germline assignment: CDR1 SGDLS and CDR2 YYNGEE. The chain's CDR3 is CASSAAGLAANEQYF. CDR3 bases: TGTGCCAGCAGCGCGGCGGGGCTAGCGGCCAATGAGCAGTACTTC.

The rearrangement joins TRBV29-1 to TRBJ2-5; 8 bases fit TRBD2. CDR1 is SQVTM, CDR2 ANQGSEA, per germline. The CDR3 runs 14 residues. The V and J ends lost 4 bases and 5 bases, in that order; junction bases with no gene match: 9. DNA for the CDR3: TGCAGCGTTGCTGGACGGGAGGGCCTGGAGACCCAGTACTTC. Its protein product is CSVAGREGLETQYF.

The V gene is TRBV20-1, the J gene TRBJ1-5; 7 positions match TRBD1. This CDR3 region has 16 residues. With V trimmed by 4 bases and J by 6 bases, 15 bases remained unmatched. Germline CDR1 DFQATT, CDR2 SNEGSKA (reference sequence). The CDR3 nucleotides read TGCAGTGCTAAGGGGGACAGTAGGTCATCTAGTCAGCCCCAGCATTTT. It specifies CSAKGDSRSSSQPQHF.

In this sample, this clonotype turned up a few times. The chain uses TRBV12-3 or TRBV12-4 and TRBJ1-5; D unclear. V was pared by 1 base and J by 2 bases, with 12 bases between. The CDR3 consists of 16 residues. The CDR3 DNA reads TGTGCCAGCAGTTTAGAATCGGTTTCGGGCAATCAGCCCCAGCATTTT. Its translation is CASSLESVSGNQPQHF.

The CDR3 DNA reads TGCAGTGCTAGTCGCCGGACAGGGGGCTCCAATCAGCCCCAGCATTTT. Its protein product is CSASRRTGGSNQPQHF. V usage is TRBV20-1 and J usage is TRBJ1-5, with 11 bases that match TRBD1. Germline CDR1 is DFQATT and CDR2 is SNEGSKA (reference sequence). CDR3 length equals 16 residues. V was pared by 3 bases and J by 3 bases, with 7 bases of the junction left unmatched.

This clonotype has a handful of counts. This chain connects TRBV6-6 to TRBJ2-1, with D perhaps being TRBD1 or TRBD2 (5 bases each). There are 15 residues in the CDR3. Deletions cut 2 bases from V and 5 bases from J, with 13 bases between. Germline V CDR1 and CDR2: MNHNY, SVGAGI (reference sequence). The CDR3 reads CASSYLQGRHNEQFF. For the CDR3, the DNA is TGTGCCAGCAGTTACCTTCAGGGACGACACAATGAGCAGTTCTTC.

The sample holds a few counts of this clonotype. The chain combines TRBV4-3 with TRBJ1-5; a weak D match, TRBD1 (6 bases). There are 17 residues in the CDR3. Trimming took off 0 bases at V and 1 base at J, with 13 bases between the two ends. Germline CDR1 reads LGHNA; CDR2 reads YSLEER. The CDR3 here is CASSQDLGGASNQPQHF. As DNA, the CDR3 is TGCGCCAGCAGCCAAGATTTGGGGGGGGCCAGCAATCAGCCCCAGCATTTT.

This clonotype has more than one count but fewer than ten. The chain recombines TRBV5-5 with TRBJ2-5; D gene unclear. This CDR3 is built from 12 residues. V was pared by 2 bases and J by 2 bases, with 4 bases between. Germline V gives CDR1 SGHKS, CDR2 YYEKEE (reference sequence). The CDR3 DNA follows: TGTGCCAGCAGCTTCAAACAAGAGACCCAGTACTTC. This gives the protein CASSFKQETQYF.

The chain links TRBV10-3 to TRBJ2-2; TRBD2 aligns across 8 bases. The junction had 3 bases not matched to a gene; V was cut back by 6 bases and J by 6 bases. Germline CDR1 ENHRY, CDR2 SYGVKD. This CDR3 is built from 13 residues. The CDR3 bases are TGTGCCATCAGAACGACTAGCGCCGGGGAGCTGTTTTTT. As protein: CAIRTTSAGELFF.

The CDR3 reads CASSQEAGAAYNEQYF. The CDR3 DNA is TGCGCCAGCAGCCAAGAGGCCGGGGCAGCCTACAATGAGCAGTACTTC. The rearrangement uses TRBV4-3 and TRBJ2-1; D is perhaps TRBD1 or TRBD2 (5 bases each). Gene TRBJ2-7 matches the end of the DNA better, so the J call may be wrong. Germline V gives CDR1 LGHNA, CDR2 YSLEER. This CDR3 is built from 16 residues.

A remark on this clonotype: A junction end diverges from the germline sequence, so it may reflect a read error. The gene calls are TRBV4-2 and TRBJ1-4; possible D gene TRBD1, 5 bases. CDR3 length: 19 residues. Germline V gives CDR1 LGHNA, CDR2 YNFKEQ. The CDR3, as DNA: TGTGCCAACAGCCCAGAGGGGAAAGAGGGTGACGGGAGGGGTGAAAAACTGTTTTTT. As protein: CANSPEGKEGDGRGEKLFF.

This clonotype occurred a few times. The CDR3 is CASSFRDSLEDTQYF. Written as DNA, the CDR3 is TGTGCCAGCAGTTTTCGGGACAGCCTTGAGGATACGCAGTATTTT. V usage is TRBV12-3 or TRBV12-4 and J usage is TRBJ2-3; TRBD1 aligns across 7 bases. This CDR3 is 15 amino acids long. V gave up 3 bases and J gave up 6 bases; unmatched junction bases: 9.

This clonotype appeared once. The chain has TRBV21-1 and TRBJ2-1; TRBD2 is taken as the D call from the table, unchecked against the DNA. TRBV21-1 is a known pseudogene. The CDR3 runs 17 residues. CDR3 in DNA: TGTGCCAGCAAGAGGTCTAGCGGGGGGTTTTCGTACAATGGGCAGTTCTTC. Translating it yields CASKRSSGGFSYNGQFF.

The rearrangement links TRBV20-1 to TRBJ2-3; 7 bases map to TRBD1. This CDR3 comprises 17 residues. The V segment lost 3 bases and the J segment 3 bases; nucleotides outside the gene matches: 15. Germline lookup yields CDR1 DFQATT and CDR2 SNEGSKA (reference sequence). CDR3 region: CSARRTPTGVGTDTQYF. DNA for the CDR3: TGCAGTGCTAGGAGGACCCCCACAGGGGTTGGGACAGATACGCAGTATTTT.

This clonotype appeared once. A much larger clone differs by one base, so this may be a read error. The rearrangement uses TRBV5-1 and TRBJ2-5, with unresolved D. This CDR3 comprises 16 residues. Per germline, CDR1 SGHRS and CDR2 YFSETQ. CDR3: CAGSLDGRPIQETQYF. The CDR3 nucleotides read TGCGCCGGCAGCTTGGATGGCAGGCCCATCCAAGAGACCCAGTACTTC. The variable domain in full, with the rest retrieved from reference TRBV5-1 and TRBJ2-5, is KAGVTQTPRYLIKTRGQQVTLSCSPISGHRSVSWYQQTPGQGLQFLFEYFSETQRNKGNFPGRFSGRQFSNSRSEMNVSTLELGDSALYLCAGSLDGRPIQETQYFGPGTRLLVL.

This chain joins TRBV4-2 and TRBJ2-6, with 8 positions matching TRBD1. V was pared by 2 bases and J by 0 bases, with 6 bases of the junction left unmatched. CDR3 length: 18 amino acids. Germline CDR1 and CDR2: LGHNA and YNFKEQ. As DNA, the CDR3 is TGTGCCAGCAGCCAAACGGGACAGGCAAACTCTGGGGCCAACGTCCTGACTTTC. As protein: CASSQTGQANSGANVLTF.

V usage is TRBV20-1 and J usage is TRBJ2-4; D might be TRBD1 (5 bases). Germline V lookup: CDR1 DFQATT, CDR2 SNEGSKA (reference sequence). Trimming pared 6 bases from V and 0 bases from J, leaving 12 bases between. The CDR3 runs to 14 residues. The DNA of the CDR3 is TGCAGTGCGGGGCCGGCCCTAGCCAAAAACATTCAGTACTTC. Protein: CSAGPALAKNIQYF.

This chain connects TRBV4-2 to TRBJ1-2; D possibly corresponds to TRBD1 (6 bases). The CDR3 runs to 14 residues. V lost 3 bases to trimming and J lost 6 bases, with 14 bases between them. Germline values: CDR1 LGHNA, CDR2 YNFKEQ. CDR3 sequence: CASSQEQGSDGYTF. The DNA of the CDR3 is TGTGCCAGCAGCCAGGAACAGGGATCAGATGGCTACACCTTC.

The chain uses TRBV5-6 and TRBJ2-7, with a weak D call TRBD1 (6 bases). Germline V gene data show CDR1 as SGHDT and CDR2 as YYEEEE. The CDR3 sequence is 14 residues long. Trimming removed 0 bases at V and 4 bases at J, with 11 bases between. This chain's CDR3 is CASSLDRVGYEQYF. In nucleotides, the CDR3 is TGTGCCAGCAGCTTGGACAGGGTGGGTTACGAGCAGTACTTC.

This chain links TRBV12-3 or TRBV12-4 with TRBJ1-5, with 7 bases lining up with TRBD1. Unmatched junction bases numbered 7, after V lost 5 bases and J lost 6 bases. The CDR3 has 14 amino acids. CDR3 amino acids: CASSVVQGGQPQHF. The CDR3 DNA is TGTGCCAGCAGTGTAGTGCAGGGGGGTCAGCCCCAGCATTTT.

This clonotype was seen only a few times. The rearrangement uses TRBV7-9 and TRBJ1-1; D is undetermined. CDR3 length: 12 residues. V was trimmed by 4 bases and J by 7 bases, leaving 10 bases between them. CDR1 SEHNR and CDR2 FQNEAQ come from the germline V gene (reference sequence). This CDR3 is CASSSLGYEAFF. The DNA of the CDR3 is TGTGCCAGCAGCTCCCTGGGATATGAAGCTTTCTTT.

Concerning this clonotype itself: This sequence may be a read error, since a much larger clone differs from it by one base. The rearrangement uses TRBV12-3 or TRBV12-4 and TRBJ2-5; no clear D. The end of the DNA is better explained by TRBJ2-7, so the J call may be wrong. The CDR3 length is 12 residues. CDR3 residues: CARGWSPHEQYF. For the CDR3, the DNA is TGTGCCAGGGGATGGAGTCCCCACGAGCAGTACTTC.